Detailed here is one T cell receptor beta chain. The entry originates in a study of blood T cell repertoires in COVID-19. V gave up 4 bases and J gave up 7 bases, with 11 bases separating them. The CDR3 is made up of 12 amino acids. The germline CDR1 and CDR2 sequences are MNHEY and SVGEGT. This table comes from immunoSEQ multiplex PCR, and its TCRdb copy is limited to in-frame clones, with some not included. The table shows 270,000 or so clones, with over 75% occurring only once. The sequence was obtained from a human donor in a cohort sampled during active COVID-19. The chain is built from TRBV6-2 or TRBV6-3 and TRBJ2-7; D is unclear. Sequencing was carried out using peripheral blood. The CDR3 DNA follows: TGTGCCAGCAGTTTTCCCTTCTCTGAGCAGTACTTC. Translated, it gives CASSFPFSEQYF.